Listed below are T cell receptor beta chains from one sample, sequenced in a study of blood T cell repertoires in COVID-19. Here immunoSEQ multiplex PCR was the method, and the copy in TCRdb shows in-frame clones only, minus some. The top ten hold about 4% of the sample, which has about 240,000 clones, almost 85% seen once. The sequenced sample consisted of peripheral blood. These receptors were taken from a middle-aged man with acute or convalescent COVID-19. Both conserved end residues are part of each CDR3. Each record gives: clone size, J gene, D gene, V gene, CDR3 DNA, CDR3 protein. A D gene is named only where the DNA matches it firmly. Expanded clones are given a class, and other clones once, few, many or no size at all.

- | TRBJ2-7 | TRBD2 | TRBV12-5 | TGTGCTAGTGGACTAGCGGCCCCCTACGAGCAGTACTTC | CASGLAAPYEQYF
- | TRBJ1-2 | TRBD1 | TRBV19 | TGTGCCAGTAGTATAGTGGGGACAGACTATGGCTACACCTTC | CASSIVGTDYGYTF
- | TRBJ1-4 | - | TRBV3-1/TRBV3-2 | TGTGCCAGCAGCCCCCGTAATGAAAAACTGTTTTTT | CASSPRNEKLFF
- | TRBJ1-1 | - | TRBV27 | TGTGCCAGCAGTCTCGATTGGACAGCGAACACTGAAGCTTTCTTT | CASSLDWTANTEAFF
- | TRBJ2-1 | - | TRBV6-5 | TGTGCCAGCAGGGAGGGGCCCGGGGTTCGGCAGTTCTTC | CASREGPGVRQFF
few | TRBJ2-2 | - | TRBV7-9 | TGTGCCAGCAGCTTAAAGTGGCAGGAGAACACCGGGGAGCTGTTTTTT | CASSLKWQENTGELFF
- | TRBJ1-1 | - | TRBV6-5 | TGTGCCAGCGCCTGGGCGGACATGAACACTGAAGCTTTCTTT | CASAWADMNTEAFF
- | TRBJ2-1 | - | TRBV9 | TGTGCCAGCAGCGCCCCTGACAATGAGCAGTTCTTC | CASSAPDNEQFF
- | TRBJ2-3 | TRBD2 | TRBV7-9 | TGTGCCAGCAGTTCGTCGCGGGGGGGCACAGATACGCAGTATTTT | CASSSSRGGTDTQYF
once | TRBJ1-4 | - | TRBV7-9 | TGTGCCAGCAGCATGAGGGATCTTAATGAAAAACTGTTTTTT | CASSMRDLNEKLFF
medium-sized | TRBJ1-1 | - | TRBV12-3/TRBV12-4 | TGTGCCAGCAGTTTGAACGGGGGTACGGAAGCTTTCTTT | CASSLNGGTEAFF
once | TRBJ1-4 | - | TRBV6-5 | TGTGCCAGCAGTACACACGCAACTAATGAAAAACTGTTTTTT | CASSTHATNEKLFF
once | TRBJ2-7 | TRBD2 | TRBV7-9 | TGTGCCAGCAGCCACCTCCGGGACTACTACGAGCAGTACTTC | CASSHLRDYYEQYF